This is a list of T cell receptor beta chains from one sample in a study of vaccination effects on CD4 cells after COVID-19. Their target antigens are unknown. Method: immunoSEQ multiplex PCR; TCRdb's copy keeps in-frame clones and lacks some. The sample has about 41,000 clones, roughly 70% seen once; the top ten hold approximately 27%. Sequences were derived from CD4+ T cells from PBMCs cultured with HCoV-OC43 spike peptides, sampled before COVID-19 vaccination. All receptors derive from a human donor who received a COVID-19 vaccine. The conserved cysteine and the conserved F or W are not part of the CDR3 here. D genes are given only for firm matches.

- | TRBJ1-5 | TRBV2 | ASSEGRAGNQPQH
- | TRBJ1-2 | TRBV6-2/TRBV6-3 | ASSLNSGYGYT
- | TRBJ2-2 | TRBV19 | ASSISTGELF
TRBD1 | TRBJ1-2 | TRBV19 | ASSLLTGNYGYT
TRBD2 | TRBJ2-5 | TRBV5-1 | ASRSLAGGNQETQY
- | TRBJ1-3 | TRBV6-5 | ASRQVGNTIY
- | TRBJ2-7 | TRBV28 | ASSSRGTHPYEQY
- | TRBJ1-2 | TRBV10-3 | AISVNPRGGYT
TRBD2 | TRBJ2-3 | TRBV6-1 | ASSELAGSTDTQY
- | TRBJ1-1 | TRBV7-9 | ASSVRTANTEAF
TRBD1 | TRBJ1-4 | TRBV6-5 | ASRKDRGDEKLF
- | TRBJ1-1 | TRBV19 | ASSIVRGRGRTEAF
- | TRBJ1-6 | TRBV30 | AWSGRVAYNSPLH
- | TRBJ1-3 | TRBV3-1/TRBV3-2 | ASSQEIRTSGNTIY
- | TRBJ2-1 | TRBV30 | AWSLGGTNNEQF
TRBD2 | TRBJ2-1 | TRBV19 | ASRGGRGNEQF
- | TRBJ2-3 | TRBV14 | ASSQAGGRTDTQY
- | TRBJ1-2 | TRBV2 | ASSETPKEGYT
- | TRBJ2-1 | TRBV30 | ACLRGSSYNEQF
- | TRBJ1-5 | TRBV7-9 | ASSLQEDQPQH
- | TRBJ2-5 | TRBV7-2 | ASSTRARGNQETQY
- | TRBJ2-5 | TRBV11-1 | ASRPTWVTETQY
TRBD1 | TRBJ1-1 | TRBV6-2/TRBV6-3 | ASSSHRGKNTEAF
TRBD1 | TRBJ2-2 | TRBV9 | ASSVQGANTGELF
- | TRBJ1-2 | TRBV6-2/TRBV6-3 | ASSPPGRFYGYT
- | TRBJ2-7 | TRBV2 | ASSEEPSAYEQY
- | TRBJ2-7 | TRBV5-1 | ASSLGAGTYEQY
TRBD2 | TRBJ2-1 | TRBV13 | ASSLWVGGREGVEQF
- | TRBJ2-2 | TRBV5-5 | ASSLGSGGELF
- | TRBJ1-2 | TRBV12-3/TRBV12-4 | ASSFRANYGYT
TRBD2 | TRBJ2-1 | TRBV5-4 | ASSPTAGGYNEQF
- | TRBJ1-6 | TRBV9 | ASSVRPDGSYNSPLH
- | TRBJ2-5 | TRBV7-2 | ASSTTETQY
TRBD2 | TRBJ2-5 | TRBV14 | ASSQLGLAGYETQY
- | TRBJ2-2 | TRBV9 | ASSARDPGTGELF
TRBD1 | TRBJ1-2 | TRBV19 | ASSKRQGLDGYT
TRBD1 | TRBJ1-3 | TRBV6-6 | ASSFDRASGNTIY
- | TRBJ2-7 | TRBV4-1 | ASSPREAAYYEQY
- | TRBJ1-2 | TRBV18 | ASSPLVEVSNYGYT
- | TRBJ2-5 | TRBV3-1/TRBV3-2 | ASSLKRAQETQY
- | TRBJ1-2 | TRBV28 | ASSSDGKYYGYT
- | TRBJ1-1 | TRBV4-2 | ASSQAPGGPNTEAF
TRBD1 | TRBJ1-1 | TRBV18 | ASSSLDRGRTEAF
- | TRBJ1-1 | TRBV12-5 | ASGLAIEAEAF
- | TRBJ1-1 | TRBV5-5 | ASSSYPTGGGTEAF